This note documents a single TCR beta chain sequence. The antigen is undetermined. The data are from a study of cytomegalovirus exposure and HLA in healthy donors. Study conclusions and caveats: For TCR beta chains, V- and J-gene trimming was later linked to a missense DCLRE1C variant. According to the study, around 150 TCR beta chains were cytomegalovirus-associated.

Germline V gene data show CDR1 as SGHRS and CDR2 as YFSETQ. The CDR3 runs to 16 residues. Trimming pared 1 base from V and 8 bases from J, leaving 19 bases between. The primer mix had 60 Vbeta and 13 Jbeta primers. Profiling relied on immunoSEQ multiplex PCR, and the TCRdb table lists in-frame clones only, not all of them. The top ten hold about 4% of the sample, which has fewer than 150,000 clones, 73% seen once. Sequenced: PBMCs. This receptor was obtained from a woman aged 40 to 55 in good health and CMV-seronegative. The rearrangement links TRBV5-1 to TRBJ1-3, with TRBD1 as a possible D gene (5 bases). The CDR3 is CASSLQYLGKGDTIYF. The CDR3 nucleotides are TGCGCCAGCAGCTTGCAGTATCTAGGGAAAGGGGACACCATATATTTT.